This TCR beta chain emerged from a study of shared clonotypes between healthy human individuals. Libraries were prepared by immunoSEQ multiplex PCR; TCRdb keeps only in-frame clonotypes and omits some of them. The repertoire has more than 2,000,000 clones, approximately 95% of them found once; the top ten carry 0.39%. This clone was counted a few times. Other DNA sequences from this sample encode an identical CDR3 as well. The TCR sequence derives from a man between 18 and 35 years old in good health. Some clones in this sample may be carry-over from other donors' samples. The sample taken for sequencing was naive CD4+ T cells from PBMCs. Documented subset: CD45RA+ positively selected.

CDR3 sequence: CATRDSNQPQHF. The CDR3 coding sequence is TGTGCCACCCGGGACAGCAATCAGCCCCAGCATTTT. The V call is TRBV6-6, the J call TRBJ1-5, with D perhaps TRBD1 (5 bases). V lost 10 bases and J 1 base, leaving 8 bases between the germline ends. Per germline, CDR1 MNHNY and CDR2 SVGAGI (reference sequence). The CDR3 sequence is 12 residues long.